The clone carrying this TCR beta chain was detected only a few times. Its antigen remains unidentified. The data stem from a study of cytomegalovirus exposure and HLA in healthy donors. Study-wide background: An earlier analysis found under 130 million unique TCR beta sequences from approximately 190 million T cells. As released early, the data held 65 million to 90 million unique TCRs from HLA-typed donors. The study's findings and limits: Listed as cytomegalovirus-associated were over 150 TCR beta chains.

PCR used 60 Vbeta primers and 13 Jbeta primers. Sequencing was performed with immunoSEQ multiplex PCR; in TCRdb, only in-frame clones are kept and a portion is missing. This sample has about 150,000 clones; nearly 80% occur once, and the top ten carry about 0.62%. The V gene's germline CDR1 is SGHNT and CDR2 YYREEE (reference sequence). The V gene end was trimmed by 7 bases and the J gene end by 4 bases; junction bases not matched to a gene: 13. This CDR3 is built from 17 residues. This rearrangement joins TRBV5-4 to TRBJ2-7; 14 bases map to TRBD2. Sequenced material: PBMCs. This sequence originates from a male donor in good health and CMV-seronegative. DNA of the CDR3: TGTGCCAGCTCCGGGACTAGCGGGAGCCGGAGGTCTTACGAGCAGTACTTC. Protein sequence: CASSGTSGSRRSYEQYF. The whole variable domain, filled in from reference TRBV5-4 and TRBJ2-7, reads ETGVTQSPTHLIKTRGQQVTLRCSSQSGHNTVSWYQQALGQGPQFIFQYYREEENGRGNFPPRFSGLQFPNYSSELNVNALELDDSALYLCASSGTSGSRRSYEQYFGPGTRLTVT.